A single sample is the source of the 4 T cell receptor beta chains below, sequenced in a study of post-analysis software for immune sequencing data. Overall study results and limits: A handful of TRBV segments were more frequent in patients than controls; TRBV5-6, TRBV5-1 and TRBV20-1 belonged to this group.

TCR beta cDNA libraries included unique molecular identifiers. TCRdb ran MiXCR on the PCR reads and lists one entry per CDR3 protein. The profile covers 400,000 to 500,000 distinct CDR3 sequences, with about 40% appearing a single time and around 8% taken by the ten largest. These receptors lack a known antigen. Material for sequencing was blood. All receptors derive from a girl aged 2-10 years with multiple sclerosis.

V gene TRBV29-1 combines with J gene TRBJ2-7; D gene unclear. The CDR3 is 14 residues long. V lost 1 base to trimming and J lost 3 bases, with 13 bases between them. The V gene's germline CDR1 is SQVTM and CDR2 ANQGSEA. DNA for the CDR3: TGCAGCGTTGAAGTGCGTGGCGTATTCTACGAGCAGTACTTC. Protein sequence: CSVEVRGVFYEQYF.

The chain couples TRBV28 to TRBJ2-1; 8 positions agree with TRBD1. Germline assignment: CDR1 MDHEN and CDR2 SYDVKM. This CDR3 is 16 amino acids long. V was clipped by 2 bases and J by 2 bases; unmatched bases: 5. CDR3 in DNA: TGTGCCAGCAGTTTAACTGGACAGGGAGCCTACAATGAGCAGTTCTTC. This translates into CASSLTGQGAYNEQFF.

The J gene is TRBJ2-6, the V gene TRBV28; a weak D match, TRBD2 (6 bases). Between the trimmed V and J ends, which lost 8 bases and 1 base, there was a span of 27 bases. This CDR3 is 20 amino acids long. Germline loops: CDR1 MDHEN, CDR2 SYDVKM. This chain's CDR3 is CASLPGWASDFPSGANVLTF. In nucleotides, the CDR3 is TGTGCCAGCCTCCCAGGGTGGGCTAGCGACTTTCCTTCTGGGGCCAACGTCCTGACTTTC.

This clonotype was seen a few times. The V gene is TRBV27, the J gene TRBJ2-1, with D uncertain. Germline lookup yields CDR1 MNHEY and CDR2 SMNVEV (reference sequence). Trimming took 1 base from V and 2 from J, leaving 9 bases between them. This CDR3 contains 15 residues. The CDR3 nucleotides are TGTGCCAGCAGTTTATTCAGCCTCCCCTACAATGAGCAGTTCTTC. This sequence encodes CASSLFSLPYNEQFF.